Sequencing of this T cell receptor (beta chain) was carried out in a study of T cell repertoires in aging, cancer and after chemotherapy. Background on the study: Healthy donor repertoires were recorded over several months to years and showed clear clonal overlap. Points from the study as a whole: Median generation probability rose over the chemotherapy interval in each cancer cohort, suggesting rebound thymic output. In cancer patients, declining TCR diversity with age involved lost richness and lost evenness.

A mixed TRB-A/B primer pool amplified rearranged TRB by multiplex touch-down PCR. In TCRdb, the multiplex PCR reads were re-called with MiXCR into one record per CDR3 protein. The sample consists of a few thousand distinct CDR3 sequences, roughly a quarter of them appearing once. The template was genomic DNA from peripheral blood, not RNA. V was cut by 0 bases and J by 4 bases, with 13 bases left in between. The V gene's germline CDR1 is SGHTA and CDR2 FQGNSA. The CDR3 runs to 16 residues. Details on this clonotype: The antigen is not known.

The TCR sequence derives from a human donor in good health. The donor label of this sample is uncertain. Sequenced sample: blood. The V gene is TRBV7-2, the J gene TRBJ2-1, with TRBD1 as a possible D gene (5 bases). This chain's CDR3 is CASSLAQGIIYNEQFF. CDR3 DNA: TGTGCCAGCAGCTTAGCGCAGGGCATTATATACAATGAGCAGTTCTTC. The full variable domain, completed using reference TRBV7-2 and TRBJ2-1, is GAGVSQSPSNKVTEKGKDVELRCDPISGHTALYWYRQSLGQGLEFLIYFQGNSAPDKSGLPSDRFSAERTGGSVSTLTIQRTQQEDSAVYLCASSLAQGIIYNEQFFGPGTRLTVL.